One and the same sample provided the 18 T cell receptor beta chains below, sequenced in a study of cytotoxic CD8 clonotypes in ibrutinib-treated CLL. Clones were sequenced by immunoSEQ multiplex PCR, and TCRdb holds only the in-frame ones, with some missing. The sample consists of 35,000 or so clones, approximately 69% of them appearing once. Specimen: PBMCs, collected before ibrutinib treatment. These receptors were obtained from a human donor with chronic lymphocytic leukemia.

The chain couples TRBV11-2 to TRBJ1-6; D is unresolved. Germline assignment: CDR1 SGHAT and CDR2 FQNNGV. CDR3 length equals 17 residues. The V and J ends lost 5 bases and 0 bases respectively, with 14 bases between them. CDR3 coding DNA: TGTGCCAGCAGCCTCGGGGTGTTAAGCTCCTATAATTCACCCCTCCACTTT. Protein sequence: CASSLGVLSSYNSPLHF.

The CDR3 reads CASSYGPSPDTQYF. DNA of the CDR3: TGTGCCAGCAGTTACGGTCCTAGCCCAGATACGCAGTATTTT. The chain combines TRBV6-6 with TRBJ2-3; D perhaps matches TRBD2 (5 bases). V shed 2 bases and J shed 4 bases, with 10 bases lying between them. CDR1 is MNHNY and CDR2 is SVGAGI in the germline V gene (reference sequence). The CDR3 is 14 residues long.

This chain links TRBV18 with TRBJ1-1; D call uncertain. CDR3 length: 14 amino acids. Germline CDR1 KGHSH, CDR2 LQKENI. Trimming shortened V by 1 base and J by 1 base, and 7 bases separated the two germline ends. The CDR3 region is CASSPLRGNTEAFF. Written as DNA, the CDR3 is TGTGCCAGCTCACCACTAAGAGGGAACACTGAAGCTTTCTTT.

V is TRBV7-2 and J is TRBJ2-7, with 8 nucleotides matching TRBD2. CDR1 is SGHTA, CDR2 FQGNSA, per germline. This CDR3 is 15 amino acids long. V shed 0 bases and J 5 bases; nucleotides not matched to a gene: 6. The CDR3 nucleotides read TGTGCCAGCAGCTTAGCCGGGACTAGGTGGAACGAGCAGTACTTC. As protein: CASSLAGTRWNEQYF.

The CDR3 DNA sequence: TGTGCCAGCAGCTTAGGGCTAGCGGGGGGCTACGAGCAGTACTTC. Protein product: CASSLGLAGGYEQYF. This chain connects TRBV7-8 to TRBJ2-7; 11 positions agree with TRBD2. This CDR3 has 15 amino acids. Germline-derived CDR1 and CDR2 are SGHVS and FQNEAQ. Unmatched junction bases numbered 2, after V lost 1 base and J lost 3 bases.

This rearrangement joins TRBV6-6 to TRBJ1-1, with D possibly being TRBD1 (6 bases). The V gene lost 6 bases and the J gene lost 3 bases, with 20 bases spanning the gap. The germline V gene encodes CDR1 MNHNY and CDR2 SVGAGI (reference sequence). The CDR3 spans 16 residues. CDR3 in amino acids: CASSTRQAAGDTEAFF. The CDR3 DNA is TGTGCCAGCAGCACACGACAGGCGGCTGGGGACACTGAAGCTTTCTTT.

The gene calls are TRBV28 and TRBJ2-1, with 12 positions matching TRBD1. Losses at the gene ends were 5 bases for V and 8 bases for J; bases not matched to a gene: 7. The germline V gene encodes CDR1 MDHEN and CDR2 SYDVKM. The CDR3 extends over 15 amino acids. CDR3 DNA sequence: TGTGCCAGCAGTCCCGGGACAGGGGGCATCGATGAGCAGTTCTTC. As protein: CASSPGTGGIDEQFF.

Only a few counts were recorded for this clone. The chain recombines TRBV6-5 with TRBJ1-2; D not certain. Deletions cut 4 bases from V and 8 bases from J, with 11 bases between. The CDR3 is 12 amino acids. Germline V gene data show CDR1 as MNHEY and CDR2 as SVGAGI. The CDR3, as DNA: TGTGCCAGCAGTTTTACAAGAGGAGGCTACACCTTC. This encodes CASSFTRGGYTF.

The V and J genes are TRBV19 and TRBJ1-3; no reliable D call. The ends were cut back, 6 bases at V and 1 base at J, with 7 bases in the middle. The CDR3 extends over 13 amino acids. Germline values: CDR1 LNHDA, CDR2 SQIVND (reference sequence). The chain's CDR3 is CASSDYSGNTIYF. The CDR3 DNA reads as TGTGCCAGTAGCGATTATTCTGGAAACACCATATATTTT.

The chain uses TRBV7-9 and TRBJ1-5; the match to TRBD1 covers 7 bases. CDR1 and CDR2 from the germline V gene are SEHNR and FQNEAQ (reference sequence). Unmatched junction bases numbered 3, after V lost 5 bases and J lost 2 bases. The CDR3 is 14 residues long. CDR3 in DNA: TGTGCCAGCAGCCCCGGACAGGGCAATCAGCCCCAGCATTTT. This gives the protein CASSPGQGNQPQHF.

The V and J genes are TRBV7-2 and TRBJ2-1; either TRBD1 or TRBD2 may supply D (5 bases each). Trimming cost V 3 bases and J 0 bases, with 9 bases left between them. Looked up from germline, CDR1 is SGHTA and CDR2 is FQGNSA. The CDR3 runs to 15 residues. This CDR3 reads CASSLAGSSYNEQFF. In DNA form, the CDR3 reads TGTGCCAGCAGCTTGGCAGGGAGCTCCTACAATGAGCAGTTCTTC.

CDR3 nucleotide sequence: TGCGCCAGCAGCCCAGGACAGTGGGGCACCGGGGAGCTGTTTTTT. Translation gives CASSPGQWGTGELFF. V is TRBV23-1 and J is TRBJ2-2; D possibly corresponds to TRBD1 (6 bases). TRBV23-1 is an ORF, and what it does is uncertain. Trimming left V 6 bases short and J 4 bases short, with 15 bases between. The CDR3 length is 15 residues.

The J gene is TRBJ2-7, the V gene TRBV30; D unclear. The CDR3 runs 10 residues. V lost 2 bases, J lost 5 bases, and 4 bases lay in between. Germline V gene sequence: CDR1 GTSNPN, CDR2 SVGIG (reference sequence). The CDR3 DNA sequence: TGTGCCTGGAGTAAGGACGAGCAGTACTTC. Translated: CAWSKDEQYF.

CDR3 protein: CASSLVQGSEAFF. CDR3 nucleotide sequence: TGTGCCAGCAGCTTAGTGCAGGGCTCTGAAGCTTTCTTT. The rearrangement joins TRBV7-9 to TRBJ1-1; D perhaps matches TRBD1 (5 bases). CDR1 is SEHNR, CDR2 FQNEAQ, per germline (reference sequence). Trimming removed 1 base at V and 6 bases at J, with 9 bases between. The CDR3 loop spans 13 amino acids.

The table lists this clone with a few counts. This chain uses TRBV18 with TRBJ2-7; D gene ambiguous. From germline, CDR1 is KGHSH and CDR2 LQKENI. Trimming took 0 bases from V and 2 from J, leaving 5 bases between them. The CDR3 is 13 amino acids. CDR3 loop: CASSPPIAYEQYF. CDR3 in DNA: TGTGCCAGCTCACCACCGATAGCCTACGAGCAGTACTTC.

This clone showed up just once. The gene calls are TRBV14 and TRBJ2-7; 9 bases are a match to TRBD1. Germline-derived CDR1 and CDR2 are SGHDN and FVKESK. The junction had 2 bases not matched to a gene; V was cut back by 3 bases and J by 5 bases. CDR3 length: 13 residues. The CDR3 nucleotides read TGTGCCAGCAGCCAGAGGACAGGGGACGAGCAGTACTTC. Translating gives CASSQRTGDEQYF.

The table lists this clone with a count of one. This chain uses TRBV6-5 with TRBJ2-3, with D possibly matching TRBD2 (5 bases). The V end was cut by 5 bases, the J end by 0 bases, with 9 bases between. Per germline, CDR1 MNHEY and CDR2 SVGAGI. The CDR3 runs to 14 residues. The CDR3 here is CASSPGMSTDTQYF. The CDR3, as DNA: TGTGCCAGCAGTCCGGGGATGAGCACAGATACGCAGTATTTT.

The CDR3 region is CASSFSGVSQPQHF. The CDR3 nucleotides are TGTGCCAGCAGCTTTTCTGGGGTTTCTCAGCCCCAGCATTTT. The chain couples TRBV5-6 to TRBJ1-5; D call uncertain. Germline loops: CDR1 SGHDT, CDR2 YYEEEE. V was trimmed by 2 bases and J by 6 bases, leaving 12 bases between them. The CDR3 is made up of 14 amino acids. Filled out from reference TRBV5-6 and TRBJ1-5, the complete variable domain reads DAGVTQSPTHLIKTRGQQVTLRCSPKSGHDTVSWYQQALGQGPQFIFQYYEEEERQRGNFPDRFSGHQFPNYSSELNVNALLLGDSALYLCASSFSGVSQPQHFGDGTRLSIL.